This TCR beta chain was found in a study of T cell responses to AZD1222 COVID-19 vaccine. Study-wide results and limits: Spike-specific TCR breadth rose after two AZD1222 doses, and depth rose as well. Spike as a whole was targeted by vaccine-associated CD4 TCRs, dominant at 160-218 and 743-854.

Worth noting for this clone: Its cognate antigen is unknown.

This CDR3 comprises 14 residues. Losses at the gene ends were 5 bases for V and 8 bases for J; bases not matched to a gene: 6. Germline V gene data show CDR1 as MGHRA and CDR2 as YSYEKL. Repertoires were generated with immunoSEQ multiplex PCR, while TCRdb's copy carries only in-frame clones and drops some. This table has some 150,000 clones, approximately 86% appearing once. The chain uses TRBV4-1 and TRBJ2-1; 10 bases are a match to TRBD2. The sequence came from an adult who received the AZD1222 COVID-19 vaccine. Sequenced here: peripheral blood, sampled 28 days after the second AZD1222 dose. DNA for the CDR3: TGCGCCAGCAGCTACCTAGCGGGAGAGTATGAGCAGTTCTTC. Translating it yields CASSYLAGEYEQFF.